This TCR beta chain came from a study of T cells after yellow fever vaccination. Study results and caveats: The study found a weaker secondary response that peaked faster, day 5 versus 15. Reappearance after the booster was seen for most primary-vaccination clones, at 95% to 97% CD4 and around 90% CD8.

V shed 4 bases, J shed 2 bases, and the junction held 6 bases outside the gene matches. This CDR3 region has 14 residues. Germline assignment: CDR1 SGHDT and CDR2 YYEEEE. TCRdb independently ran MiXCR on the 5' RACE reads; one entry per CDR3 protein. The sample has approximately 140,000 distinct CDR3 sequences, roughly 8.2% seen once. This clonotype has a count of ten or more. The target antigen is unknown. The genes are TRBV5-6 and TRBJ2-7; 7 bases line up with TRBD2. This sample comprised CD4+ T cells sorted from PBMCs, obtained 5 days after the yellow fever booster vaccination. The clonotype originates from a young man who received the YFV17D yellow fever vaccine. The DNA of the CDR3 is TGTGCCAGCAGCATTAGCGGGTTTACCTACGAGCAGTACTTC. Amino acids: CASSISGFTYEQYF.